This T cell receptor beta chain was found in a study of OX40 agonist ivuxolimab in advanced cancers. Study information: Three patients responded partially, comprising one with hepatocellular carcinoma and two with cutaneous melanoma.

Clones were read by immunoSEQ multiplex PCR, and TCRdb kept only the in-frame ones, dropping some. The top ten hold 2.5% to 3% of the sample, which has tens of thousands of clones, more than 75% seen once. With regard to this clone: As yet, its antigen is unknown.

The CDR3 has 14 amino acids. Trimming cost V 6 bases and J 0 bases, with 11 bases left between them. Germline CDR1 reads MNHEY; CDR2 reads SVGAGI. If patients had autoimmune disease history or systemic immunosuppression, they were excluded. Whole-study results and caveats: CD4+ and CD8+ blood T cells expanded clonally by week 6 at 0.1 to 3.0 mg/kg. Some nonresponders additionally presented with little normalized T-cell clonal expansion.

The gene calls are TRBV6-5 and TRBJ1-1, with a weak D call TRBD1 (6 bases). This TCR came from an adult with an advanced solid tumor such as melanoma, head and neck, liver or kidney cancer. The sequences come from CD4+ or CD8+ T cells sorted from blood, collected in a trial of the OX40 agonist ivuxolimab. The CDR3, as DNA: TGTGCCAGCAGCAGGGGAAGGGTGAACACTGAAGCTTTCTTT. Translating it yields CASSRGRVNTEAFF.